The source of this TCR beta chain is a study of OX40 agonist ivuxolimab in advanced cancers. Study-level background: Ivuxolimab is a fully human IgG2 antibody that activates OX40 (CD134). Prior therapy, whether anti-PD-1, anti-PD-L1 or anti-CTLA-4, was allowed, and 40% had some. General observations from the study: The specificity for antigen of the expanded peripheral T cells was not determined. CD8+ T cells (on average) carried more expanded clones than CD4+ T cells.

The CDR3 has 15 amino acids. The germline V and J ends were trimmed by 1 base and 7 bases, with 17 bases remaining between them. Germline V gives CDR1 LGHNA, CDR2 YNFKEQ. This clone was seen only a few times. The antigen is undetermined. TCRdb's copy holds only in-frame clones and misses some; the assay was immunoSEQ multiplex PCR. The table has approximately 69,000 clones, about 80% seen once. The receptor's source is an adult with an advanced solid tumor such as melanoma, head and neck, liver or kidney cancer. Sequencing used CD4+ or CD8+ T cells sorted from blood, obtained in a trial of the OX40 agonist ivuxolimab. The V call is TRBV4-2, the J call TRBJ2-7; possibly TRBD1 or TRBD2 for D (5 bases each). The CDR3 loop is CASSQVGLPTGEQYF. The CDR3 DNA sequence: TGTGCCAGCAGCCAAGTGGGGCTCCCGACGGGGGAGCAGTACTTC.